Below, 23 T cell receptor beta chains from the same sample are listed, as sequenced in a study of liver allograft versus peripheral blood T cells (TCRdb year 2020). For the study in its entirety: In liver transplant recipients, the study looked at T cell receptor repertoires in the peripheral blood and set them against the repertoires found within the transplanted livers.

Reads for this sample came from an Illumina MiSeq. In-frame beta chains were kept once TCRdb had trimmed the public reads at Q25 with fastp and called clones with MiXCR. Rows are combined by CDR3 protein, so each entry shows the most common genes and DNA. This sample lists about 1,100 distinct CDR3 sequences; about 20% were detected once. The top ten hold approximately 15% of the sample. Receptor source: a human patient who had a liver transplant. Donor T cells from the graft may be present among the T cells after a transplant.

By sample fraction, this clonotype is medium-sized. The J gene is TRBJ1-2, the V gene TRBV27; 8 nucleotides match TRBD1. The germline V gene has CDR1 MNHEY and CDR2 SMNVEV (reference sequence). The length of the CDR3 is 15 residues. V dropped 3 bases and J dropped 4; count of bases not matched to a gene: 7. The CDR3 spells CASSFGQGISYGYTF. Here the CDR3 DNA reads TGTGCCAGCAGTTTTGGACAGGGAATTTCCTATGGCTACACCTTC.

This clonotype counts as medium-sized. The CDR3 reads CASSLGGYNGYTF. Written as DNA, the CDR3 is TGTGCCAGCAGCCTCGGGGGGTACAATGGCTACACCTTC. The chain combines TRBV7-2 with TRBJ1-2; weak D call: TRBD1 (5 bases). The CDR3 is 13 residues long. Trimming pared 5 bases from V and 6 bases from J, leaving 13 bases between. Germline assignment: CDR1 SGHTA and CDR2 FQGNSA.

This clonotype is judged medium-sized. The genes are TRBV9 and TRBJ2-7; D unclear. Germline values: CDR1 SGDLS, CDR2 YYNGEE. The ends were cut back, 4 bases at V and 6 bases at J, with 14 bases in the middle. The CDR3 is 13 amino acids. DNA of the CDR3: TGTGCCAGCAGCCCCTATATGGGCGGCGAGCAGTACTTC. Translation: CASSPYMGGEQYF.

This clonotype is labeled large. The chain has TRBV19 and TRBJ2-2; D call uncertain. The V end was cut by 7 bases, the J end by 0 bases, with 9 bases between. Germline CDR1 reads LNHDA; CDR2 reads SQIVND (reference sequence). The CDR3 totals 14 residues. Here the CDR3 reads CASTYFANTGELFF. For the CDR3, the DNA is TGTGCCAGTACCTACTTCGCGAACACCGGGGAGCTGTTTTTT.

This clonotype was seen a handful of times. The CDR3 DNA reads TGCAGTCCCCGGGACTTAGACACCGGGGAGCTGTTTTTT. Protein product: CSPRDLDTGELFF. The gene calls are TRBV20-1 and TRBJ2-2; possible D gene TRBD2, 6 bases. The CDR3 is 13 residues long. The V end was cut by 8 bases, the J end by 3 bases, with 13 bases between. In germline, CDR1 is DFQATT, CDR2 SNEGSKA (reference sequence).

With regard to this clonotype: One base separates it from a far larger clone, so it is likely a read error. The chain carries TRBV5-4 and TRBJ2-7; a weak D match, TRBD2 (6 bases). The CDR3 is 11 residues long. The V and J ends lost 4 bases and 6 bases respectively, with 8 bases between them. Germline V gene data show CDR1 as SGHNT and CDR2 as YYREEE (reference sequence). The CDR3 DNA is TGTGCCAGCAGCCCGGGAGTCGAGCAGTACTTC. Its translation is CASSPGVEQYF.

This clonotype was detected ten times or more. This chain connects TRBV11-3 to TRBJ2-1; no clear D gene. Germline lookup yields CDR1 SGHNT and CDR2 YENEEA. Trimming removed 3 bases from V and 4 bases from J, with 7 bases in between. There are 13 residues in the CDR3. The CDR3 DNA sequence: TGTGCCAGCAGCTTTTTCGAGTACAATGAGCAGTTCTTC. This codes for CASSFFEYNEQFF.

This clonotype is large in the sample. This chain uses TRBV27 with TRBJ1-1; no firm D call. Germline V gene sequence: CDR1 MNHEY, CDR2 SMNVEV (reference sequence). Deletions cut 3 bases from V and 1 base from J, with 6 bases between. This CDR3 has 13 residues. The CDR3 nucleotides read TGTGCCAGCAGTTTGTGGAAGAACACTGAAGCTTTCTTT. This codes for CASSLWKNTEAFF.

This clonotype is judged large. The chain recombines TRBV5-6 with TRBJ2-7; D possibly corresponds to TRBD1 (6 bases). The CDR3 length is 14 residues. From germline, CDR1 is SGHDT and CDR2 YYEEEE. V was pared by 3 bases and J by 3 bases, with 13 bases between. The CDR3 spells CASSSLGHHYEQYF. In DNA form, the CDR3 reads TGTGCCAGCAGCTCCCTGGGACATCACTACGAGCAGTACTTC.

Of note for this clonotype: A far more abundant clone sits one base away, making this likely a read error. The chain recombines TRBV7-9 with TRBJ1-1; 7 bases map to TRBD2. Matching the DNA end better, TRBJ2-1 makes the J call doubtful. CDR1 and CDR2 (germline): SEHNR, FQNEAQ (reference sequence). There are 12 residues in the CDR3. CDR3 amino acids: CAGSWGTKEQFF. The CDR3 DNA sequence: TGTGCCGGCAGCTGGGGGACTAAGGAGCAGTTCTTC.

Judged by abundance, this clonotype is medium-sized. This chain uses TRBV5-6 with TRBJ1-5; weak D call: TRBD1 (6 bases). CDR3 length: 15 amino acids. Trimming took 3 bases from V and 6 from J, leaving 16 bases between them. The germline CDR1 and CDR2 sequences are SGHDT and YYEEEE. DNA of the CDR3: TGTGCCAGCAGCTCGGGGGGGGGCCGGGTTCAGCCCCAGCATTTT. Translation gives CASSSGGGRVQPQHF. The complete variable domain, with remaining parts taken from reference TRBV5-6 and TRBJ1-5, reads DAGVTQSPTHLIKTRGQQVTLRCSPKSGHDTVSWYQQALGQGPQFIFQYYEEEERQRGNFPDRFSGHQFPNYSSELNVNALLLGDSALYLCASSSGGGRVQPQHFGDGTRLSIL.

Within the sample, this clonotype is large. The chain employs TRBV15 and TRBJ2-4, with D possibly TRBD2 on 5 matching bases. The CDR3 is made up of 12 amino acids. Germline CDR1 reads LNHNV; CDR2 reads YYDKDF (reference sequence). Trimming stripped 6 bases from V and 8 bases from J, with 11 bases between. CDR3 amino acids: CATRGGRDIQYF. CDR3 in DNA: TGTGCCACCAGGGGTGGGCGGGACATTCAGTACTTC.

The gene calls are TRBV2 and TRBJ1-6; 9 bases are shared with TRBD1. With 6 bases clipped from V and 14 bases from J, the junction kept 17 bases outside the gene matches. Germline V gene lookup returns CDR1 SNHLY and CDR2 FYNNEI. CDR3 length: 16 residues. The CDR3 reads CASSSTGGLRSRALHF. Written as DNA, the CDR3 is TGTGCCAGCAGCTCTACAGGGGGCCTACGATCTCGGGCCCTCCACTTT.

The chain links TRBV7-6 to TRBJ2-7; D tentatively fits TRBD1 or TRBD2 (5 bases each). Deletions cut 4 bases from V and 7 bases from J, with 17 bases between. CDR3 length: 14 residues. Germline CDR1 and CDR2: SGHVS and FNYEAQ. CDR3 DNA sequence: TGTGCCAGCAGCTCGCCCGGGACCCCAGGGGAGCAGTACTTC. Its translation is CASSSPGTPGEQYF.

V and J are TRBV20-1 and TRBJ2-3; 10 bases agree with TRBD2. Trimming cost V 0 bases and J 4 bases; bases outside gene matches: 7. The CDR3 runs to 16 residues. Germline lookup yields CDR1 DFQATT and CDR2 SNEGSKA (reference sequence). The CDR3 here is CSARDRTSGSSDTQYF. The CDR3 coding sequence is TGCAGTGCTAGAGATCGGACTAGCGGTTCTTCAGATACGCAGTATTTT.

By sample share, this clonotype is medium-sized. The chain couples TRBV19 to TRBJ2-2; no reliable D call. The CDR3 is made up of 18 amino acids. V lost 3 bases, J lost 0 bases, and 17 bases lay in between. CDR1 and CDR2 (germline): LNHDA, SQIVND (reference sequence). The CDR3 here is CASSILGTTFANTGELFF. In nucleotides, the CDR3 is TGTGCCAGTAGTATTTTGGGAACTACCTTCGCGAACACCGGGGAGCTGTTTTTT.

This clonotype is medium-sized in the sample. The chain employs TRBV30 and TRBJ1-4; 10 positions agree with TRBD1. The CDR3 spans 16 residues. V trimming: 4 bases; J trimming: 4 bases; junction bases outside the gene matches: 9. CDR1 is GTSNPN and CDR2 is SVGIG in the germline V gene (reference sequence). The CDR3 DNA reads TGTGCCTGGAATTCCCGGGACAGGGGAATTAATGAAAAACTGTTTTTT. Translated: CAWNSRDRGINEKLFF.

In its sample, this clonotype is medium-sized. This sequence joins TRBV6-2 or TRBV6-3 and TRBJ1-1; D uncertain. Trimming shortened V by 0 bases and J by 3 bases, and 11 bases separated the two germline ends. The CDR3 loop spans 15 amino acids. CDR1 is MNHEY, CDR2 SVGEGT, per germline. CDR3 in amino acids: CASSYSGAQYTEAFF. DNA for the CDR3: TGTGCCAGCAGTTACTCGGGAGCCCAATACACTGAAGCTTTCTTT.

This clonotype appeared many times. This sequence joins TRBV20-1 and TRBJ2-3; D is ambiguous. CDR1 DFQATT and CDR2 SNEGSKA come from the germline V gene (reference sequence). This CDR3 is built from 15 residues. V lost 1 base and J lost 6, with 17 bases in between. The CDR3 sequence is CSARARPVSGDTQYF. The CDR3 region has the DNA TGCAGTGCTAGAGCCCGACCGGTTAGTGGGGATACGCAGTATTTT.

This clonotype was found many times. V is TRBV12-3 or TRBV12-4 and J is TRBJ2-1; 8 nucleotides agree with TRBD2. The trim removed 6 bases at V and 7 bases at J, leaving 5 bases unmatched. The CDR3 length is 13 residues. CDR3 loop: CASRLAATNEQFF. CDR3 DNA sequence: TGTGCCAGCAGACTAGCGGCTACGAATGAGCAGTTCTTC.

This clonotype was recorded many times. The chain combines TRBV20-1 with TRBJ1-1; 7 bases are shared with TRBD1. The germline gives CDR1 DFQATT, CDR2 SNEGSKA (reference sequence). This CDR3 spans 14 amino acids. V lost 0 bases to trimming and J lost 8 bases; unmatched junction nucleotides: 9. CDR3 DNA: TGCAGTGCTAGAGATCTCAGTGTGGGACAGGAAGCTTTCTTT. Amino acids: CSARDLSVGQEAFF.

The V and J genes are TRBV15 and TRBJ1-1, with TRBD1 matching 10 bases. The CDR3 length is 14 residues. Trimming took 0 bases from V and 11 from J; bases not matched to a gene: 6. The germline V gene encodes CDR1 LNHNV and CDR2 YYDKDF (reference sequence). The CDR3 is CATSRDGTGAGAFF. Here the CDR3 DNA reads TGTGCCACCAGCAGAGATGGGACAGGGGCTGGTGCTTTCTTT.

This clonotype was recorded many times. V usage is TRBV24-1 and J usage is TRBJ2-1; 7 nucleotides match TRBD1. CDR1 and CDR2 (germline): KGHDR, SFDVKD. The V and J ends lost 10 bases and 1 base, in that order; junction bases with no gene match: 6. This CDR3 has 14 residues. The CDR3 loop is CATSETGSYNEQFF. In nucleotides, the CDR3 is TGTGCCACGTCCGAGACAGGGTCCTACAATGAGCAGTTCTTC.